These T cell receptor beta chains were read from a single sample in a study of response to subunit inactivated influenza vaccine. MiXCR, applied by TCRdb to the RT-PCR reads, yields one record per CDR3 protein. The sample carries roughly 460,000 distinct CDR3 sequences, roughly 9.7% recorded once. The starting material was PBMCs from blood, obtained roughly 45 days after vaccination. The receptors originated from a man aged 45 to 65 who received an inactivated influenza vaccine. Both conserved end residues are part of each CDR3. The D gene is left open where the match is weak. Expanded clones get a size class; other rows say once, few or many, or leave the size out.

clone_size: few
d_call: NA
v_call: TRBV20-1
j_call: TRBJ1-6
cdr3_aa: CSASKRVDNSPLHF
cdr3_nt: TGCAGTGCTAGTAAACGGGTGGATAATTCACCCCTCCACTTT

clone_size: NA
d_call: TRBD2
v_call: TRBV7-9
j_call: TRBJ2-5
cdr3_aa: CASSHRLAGESETQYF
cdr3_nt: TGTGCCAGCAGCCATCGACTAGCGGGAGAGTCGGAGACCCAGTACTTC

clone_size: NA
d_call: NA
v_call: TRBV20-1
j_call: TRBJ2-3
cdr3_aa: CSTNRADTQYF
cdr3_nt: TGCAGTACTAACAGGGCAGATACGCAGTATTTT

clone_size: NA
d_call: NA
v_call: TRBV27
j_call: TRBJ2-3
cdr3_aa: CASSLSGGPRTDTQYF
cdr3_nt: TGTGCCAGCAGTTTATCGGGGGGACCACGCACAGATACGCAGTATTTT

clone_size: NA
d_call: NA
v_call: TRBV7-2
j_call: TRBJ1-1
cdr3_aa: CASSFMRAGAEAFF
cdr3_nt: TGTGCCAGCAGCTTTATGAGGGCGGGGGCTGAAGCTTTCTTT

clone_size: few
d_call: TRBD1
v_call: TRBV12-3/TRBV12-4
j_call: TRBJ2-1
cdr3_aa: CASSLTGQGLYNEQFF
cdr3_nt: TGTGCCAGCAGTTTAACGGGACAGGGGCTTTACAATGAGCAGTTCTTC

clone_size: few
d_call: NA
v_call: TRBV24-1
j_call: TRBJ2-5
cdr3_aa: CATGEGKRGQETQYF
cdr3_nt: TGTGCCACCGGGGAGGGTAAAAGGGGGCAAGAGACCCAGTACTTC

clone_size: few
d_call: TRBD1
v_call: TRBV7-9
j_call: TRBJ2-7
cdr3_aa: CASRDGQGPHEQYF
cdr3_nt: TGTGCCAGCAGGGATGGACAGGGGCCCCACGAGCAGTACTTC

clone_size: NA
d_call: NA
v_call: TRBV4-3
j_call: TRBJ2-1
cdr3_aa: CASAKAGGSYNEQFF
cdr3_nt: TGCGCCAGCGCGAAGGCTGGGGGGTCCTACAATGAGCAGTTCTTC

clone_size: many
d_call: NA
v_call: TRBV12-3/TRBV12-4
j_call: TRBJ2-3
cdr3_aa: CASTPATGTDTQYF
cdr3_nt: TGTGCCAGCACTCCCGCGACTGGCACAGATACGCAGTATTTT

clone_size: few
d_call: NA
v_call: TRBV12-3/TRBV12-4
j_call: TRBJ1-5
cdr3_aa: CASSLTGPGNQPQHF
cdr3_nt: TGTGCCAGCAGTCTTACAGGGCCTGGGAATCAGCCCCAGCATTTT

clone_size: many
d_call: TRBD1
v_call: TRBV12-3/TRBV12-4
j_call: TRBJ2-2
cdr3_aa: CASTLGQGAYYTGELFF
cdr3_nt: TGTGCCAGCACCTTGGGACAGGGGGCGTATTACACCGGGGAGCTGTTTTTT

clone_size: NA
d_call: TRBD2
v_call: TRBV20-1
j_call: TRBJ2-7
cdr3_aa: CSALRTSGIGYEQYF
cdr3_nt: TGCAGTGCTCTTCGGACTAGCGGGATCGGGTACGAGCAGTACTTC

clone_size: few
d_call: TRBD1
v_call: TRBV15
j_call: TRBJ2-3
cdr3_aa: CATSADRVGDTQYF
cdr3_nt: TGTGCCACCAGCGCGGACAGGGTTGGCGATACGCAGTATTTT

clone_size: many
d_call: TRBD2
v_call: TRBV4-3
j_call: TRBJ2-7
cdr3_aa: CASSQDSSGLYEQYF
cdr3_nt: TGCGCCAGCAGCCAAGATTCTAGCGGATTGTACGAGCAGTACTTC

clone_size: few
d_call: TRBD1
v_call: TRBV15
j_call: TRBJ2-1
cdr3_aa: CATSREFGTGYEQFF
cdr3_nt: TGTGCCACCAGCAGAGAATTTGGGACAGGGTATGAGCAGTTCTTC

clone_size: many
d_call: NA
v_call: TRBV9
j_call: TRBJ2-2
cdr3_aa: CASSPAVWNTGELFF
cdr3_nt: TGTGCCAGCAGCCCGGCGGTGTGGAACACCGGGGAGCTGTTTTTT

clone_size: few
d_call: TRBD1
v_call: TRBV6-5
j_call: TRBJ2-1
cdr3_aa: CASSYSGTGNEQFF
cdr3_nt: TGTGCCAGCAGTTACTCCGGGACAGGGAATGAGCAGTTCTTC

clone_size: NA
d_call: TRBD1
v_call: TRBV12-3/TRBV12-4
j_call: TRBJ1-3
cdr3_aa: CASQPTGSDMDTIYF
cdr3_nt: TGTGCCAGCCAACCGACAGGGTCAGATATGGACACCATATATTTT

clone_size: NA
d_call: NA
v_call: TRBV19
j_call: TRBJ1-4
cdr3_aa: CASSTTGTNEKLFF
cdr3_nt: TGTGCCAGTTCGACGACAGGAACTAATGAAAAACTGTTTTTT

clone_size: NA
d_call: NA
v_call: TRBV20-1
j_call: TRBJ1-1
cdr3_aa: CSARPRGGAEAFF
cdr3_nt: TGCAGTGCTAGACCCCGAGGTGGGGCTGAAGCTTTCTTT

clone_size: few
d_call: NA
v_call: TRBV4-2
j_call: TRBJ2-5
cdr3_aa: CASSQAWGLLGEEETQYF
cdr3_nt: TGTGCCAGCAGCCAAGCGTGGGGACTGTTAGGGGAAGAAGAGACCCAGTACTTC

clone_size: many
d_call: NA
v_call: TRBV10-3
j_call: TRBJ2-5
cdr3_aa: CAISGHGQETQYF
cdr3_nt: TGTGCCATCAGCGGACACGGCCAAGAGACCCAGTACTTC

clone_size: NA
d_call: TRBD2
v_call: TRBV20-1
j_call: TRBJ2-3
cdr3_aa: CSAREGGPADTQYF
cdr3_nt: TGCAGTGCTAGAGAGGGAGGGCCGGCAGATACGCAGTATTTT

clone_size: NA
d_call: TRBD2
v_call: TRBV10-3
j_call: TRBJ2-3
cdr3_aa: CSTGSGGPDTQYF
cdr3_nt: TGTTCAACAGGTAGCGGGGGCCCAGATACGCAGTATTTT

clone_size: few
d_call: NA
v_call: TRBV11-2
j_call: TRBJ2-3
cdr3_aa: CASSLGRFTDTQYF
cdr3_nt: TGTGCCAGCAGCTTAGGACGGTTCACAGATACGCAGTATTTT

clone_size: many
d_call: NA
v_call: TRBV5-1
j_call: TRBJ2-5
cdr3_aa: CASSQGTGGQETQYF
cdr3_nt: TGCGCCAGCAGCCAAGGCACCGGTGGCCAAGAGACCCAGTACTTC

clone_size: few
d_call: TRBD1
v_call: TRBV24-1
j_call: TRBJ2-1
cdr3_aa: CATSDFRDRVGQNEQFF
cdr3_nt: TGTGCCACCAGTGATTTCCGCGACAGGGTGGGGCAGAATGAGCAGTTCTTC

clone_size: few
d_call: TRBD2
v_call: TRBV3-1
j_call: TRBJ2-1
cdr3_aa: CASSQSSGTSGWSIYNEQFF
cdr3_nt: TGTGCCAGCAGCCAATCGTCCGGGACTAGCGGGTGGAGCATCTACAATGAGCAGTTCTTC

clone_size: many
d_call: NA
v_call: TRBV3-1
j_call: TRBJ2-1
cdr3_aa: CASSSAGGLNEQFF
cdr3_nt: TGTGCCAGCAGCAGTGCTGGGGGCCTAAATGAGCAGTTCTTC

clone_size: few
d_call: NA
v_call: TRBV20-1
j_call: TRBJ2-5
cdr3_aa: CSAPPGTAGQETQYF
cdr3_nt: TGCAGTGCTCCACCCGGGACTGCGGGGCAAGAGACCCAGTACTTC

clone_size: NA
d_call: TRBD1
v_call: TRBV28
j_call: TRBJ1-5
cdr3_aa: CASSLSGGQGKGQPQHF
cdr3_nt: TGTGCCAGCAGTTTATCTGGTGGACAGGGGAAGGGGCAGCCCCAGCATTTT

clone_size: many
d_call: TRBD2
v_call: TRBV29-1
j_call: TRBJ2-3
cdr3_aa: CSVEDPLAGGLTDTQYF
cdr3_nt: TGCAGCGTTGAAGATCCCTTAGCGGGGGGCTTAACAGATACGCAGTATTTT

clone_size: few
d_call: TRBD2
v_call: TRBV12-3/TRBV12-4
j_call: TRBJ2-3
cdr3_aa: CASSVTSALTTDTQYF
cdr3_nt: TGTGCCAGCAGTGTTACTAGCGCCCTAACCACAGATACGCAGTATTTT

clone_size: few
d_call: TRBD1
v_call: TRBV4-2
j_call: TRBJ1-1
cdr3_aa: CASSQGDRLNTEAFF
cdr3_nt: TGTGCCAGCAGCCAAGGGGACAGATTGAACACTGAAGCTTTCTTT

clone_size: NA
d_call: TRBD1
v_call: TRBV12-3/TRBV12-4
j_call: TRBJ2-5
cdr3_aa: CASRGQGGNRQETQYF
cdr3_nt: TGTGCCAGCAGGGGACAGGGGGGGAACCGACAAGAGACCCAGTACTTC

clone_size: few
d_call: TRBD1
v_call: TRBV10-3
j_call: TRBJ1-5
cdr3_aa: CAISPVRTGNQPQHF
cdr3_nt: TGTGCCATCAGCCCGGTTCGGACAGGGAATCAGCCCCAGCATTTT

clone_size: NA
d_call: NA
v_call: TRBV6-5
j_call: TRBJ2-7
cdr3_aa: CASSYGGAGYEQYF
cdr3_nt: TGTGCCAGCAGTTACGGGGGGGCCGGCTACGAGCAGTACTTC

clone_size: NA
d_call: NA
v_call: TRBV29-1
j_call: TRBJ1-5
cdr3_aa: CSVGPDSNQPQHF
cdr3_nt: TGCAGCGTTGGTCCTGACAGTAATCAGCCCCAGCATTTT